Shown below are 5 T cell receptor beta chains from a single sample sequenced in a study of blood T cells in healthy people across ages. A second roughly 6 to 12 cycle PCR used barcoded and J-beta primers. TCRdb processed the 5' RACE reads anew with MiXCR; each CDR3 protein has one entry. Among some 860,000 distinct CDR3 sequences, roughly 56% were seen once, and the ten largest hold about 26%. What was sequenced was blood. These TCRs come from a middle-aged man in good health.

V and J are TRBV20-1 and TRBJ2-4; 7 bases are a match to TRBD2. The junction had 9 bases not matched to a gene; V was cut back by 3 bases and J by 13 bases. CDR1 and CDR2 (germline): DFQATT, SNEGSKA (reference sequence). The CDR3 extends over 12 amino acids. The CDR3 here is CSARLDPREQYF. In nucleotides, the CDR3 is TGCAGTGCTAGGTTGGACCCGCGGGAGCAGTACTTC.

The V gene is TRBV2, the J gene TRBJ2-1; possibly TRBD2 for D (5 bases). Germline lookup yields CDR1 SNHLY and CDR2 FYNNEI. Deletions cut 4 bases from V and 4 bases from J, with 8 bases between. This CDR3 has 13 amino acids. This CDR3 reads CASSARGYNEQFF. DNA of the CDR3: TGTGCCAGCAGTGCCCGGGGATACAATGAGCAGTTCTTC.

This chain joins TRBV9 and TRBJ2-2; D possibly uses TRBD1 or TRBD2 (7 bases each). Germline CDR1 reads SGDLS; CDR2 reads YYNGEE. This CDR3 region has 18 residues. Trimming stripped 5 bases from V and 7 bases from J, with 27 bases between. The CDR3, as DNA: TGTGCCAGCAGTCGTCATCAGGGGGGGAATCACCGGGGCGGGGAGCTGTTTTTT. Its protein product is CASSRHQGGNHRGGELFF. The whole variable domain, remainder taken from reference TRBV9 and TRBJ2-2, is DSGVTQTPKHLITATGQRVTLRCSPRSGDLSVYWYQQSLDQGLQFLIQYYNGEERAKGNILERFSAQQFPDLHSELNLSSLELGDSALYFCASSRHQGGNHRGGELFFGEGSRLTVL.

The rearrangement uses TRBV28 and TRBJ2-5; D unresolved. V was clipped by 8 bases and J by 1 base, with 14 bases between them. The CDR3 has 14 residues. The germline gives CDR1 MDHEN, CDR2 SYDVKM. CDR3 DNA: TGTGCCAGCGGAGAAAGGCGTCCCCAAGAGACCCAGTACTTC. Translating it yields CASGERRPQETQYF.

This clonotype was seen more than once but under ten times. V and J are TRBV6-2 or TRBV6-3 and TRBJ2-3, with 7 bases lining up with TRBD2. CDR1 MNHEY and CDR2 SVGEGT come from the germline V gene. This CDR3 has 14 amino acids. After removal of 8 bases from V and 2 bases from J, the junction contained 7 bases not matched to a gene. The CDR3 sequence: CASSQGGNTDTQYF. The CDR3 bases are TGTGCCAGCTCTCAGGGAGGGAACACAGATACGCAGTATTTT.